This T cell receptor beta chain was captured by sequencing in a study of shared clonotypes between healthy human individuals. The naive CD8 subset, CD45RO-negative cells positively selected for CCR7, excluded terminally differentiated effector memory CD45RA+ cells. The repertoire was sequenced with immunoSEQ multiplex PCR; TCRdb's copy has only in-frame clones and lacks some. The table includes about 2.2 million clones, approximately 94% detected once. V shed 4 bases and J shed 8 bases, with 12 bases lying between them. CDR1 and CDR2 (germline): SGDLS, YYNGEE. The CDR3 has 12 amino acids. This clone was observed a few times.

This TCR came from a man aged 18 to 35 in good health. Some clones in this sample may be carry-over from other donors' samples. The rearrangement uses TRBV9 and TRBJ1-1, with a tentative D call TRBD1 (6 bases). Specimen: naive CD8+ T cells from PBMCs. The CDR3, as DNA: TGTGCCAGCAGCCCGTGGGGGCAAGAAGCTTTCTTT. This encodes CASSPWGQEAFF. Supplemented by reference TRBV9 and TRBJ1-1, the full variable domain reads DSGVTQTPKHLITATGQRVTLRCSPRSGDLSVYWYQQSLDQGLQFLIQYYNGEERAKGNILERFSAQQFPDLHSELNLSSLELGDSALYFCASSPWGQEAFFGQGTRLTVV.